This T cell receptor (beta chain) is from a study of T cells in Graves' hyperthyroidism and ophthalmopathy. RNA transcripts served as the template for amplifying TCR beta CDR3 regions. TCR CDR3 underwent first-round RT-PCR with the HTBI primer set. TCRdb itself ran the multiplex PCR reads through MiXCR, one entry per CDR3 protein. The data hold approximately 510,000 distinct CDR3 sequences, with approximately 49% observed a single time. The germline V gene has CDR1 DFQATT and CDR2 SNEGSKA (reference sequence). The CDR3 contains 18 residues. The ends lost 6 bases at V and 1 base at J; junction bases unmatched: 21.

The sequencing input was peripheral blood or thyroid tissue (not recorded which). The chain couples TRBV20-1 to TRBJ2-7; 7 bases align to TRBD2. This TCR was sampled from an adult woman with Graves' disease, either hyperthyroidism or ophthalmopathy (not recorded which). This CDR3 is CSARSLQGSGIGSYEQYF. In DNA form, the CDR3 reads TGCAGTGCACGTTCCTTGCAAGGCAGCGGGATAGGGTCCTACGAGCAGTACTTC.